This T cell receptor (beta chain) was recovered during a study of cytomegalovirus exposure and HLA in healthy donors. To note about this clone: Its antigen remains unknown.

Vbeta (60) and Jbeta (13) primers were used in the PCR. The table came from immunoSEQ multiplex PCR; TCRdb's copy has only in-frame clones and leaves some out. The sample lists some 160,000 clones; about three quarters were seen once. The CDR3 has 18 amino acids. Germline V CDR1 and CDR2: MDHEN, SYDVKM. General observations from the study: Donor immune exposure was known only as CMV serostatus. Being productive about 87% or about 30% of the time was typical of most TCR beta V segments in an earlier analysis. By a later analysis, the bulk of CMV-associated TCR beta chains appeared HLA-restricted.

Specimen: PBMCs. The clonotype originates from a woman in her 40s in good health and CMV-seronegative. The chain has TRBV28 and TRBJ2-5; perhaps TRBD2 as D (5 bases). Gene TRBJ2-7 matches the end of the DNA better, so the J call may be wrong. CDR3 coding DNA: TGTGCCAGCAGTTTAAGTAGTTCGGGGTTCGGAGTGCTCTACGAGCAGTACTTC. It codes for CASSLSSSGFGVLYEQYF.